The present T cell receptor (beta chain) was sequenced within a study of Ad26.COV2.S vaccination and SARS-CoV-2 variants. Study at large: Participant was drawn from the COV1001 Ad26.COV2.S trial arm.

The study, taken as a whole, reports: The analyses of TCR breadth and depth may have understated the size of total T cell responses.

The CDR3 consists of 14 residues. CDR1 LNHDA and CDR2 SQIVND come from the germline V gene (reference sequence). V was clipped by 3 bases and J by 2 bases, with 11 bases between them. Of note for this clone: Its antigen is unidentified.

The treatment here: 19 received Ad26.COV2.S at low or high dose, single or two shots; 5 received placebo; per-sample allocation not given. The samples were gathered on day 63 after the first injection of vaccine or placebo. Data came from immunoSEQ multiplex PCR; TCRdb stores just in-frame clones and leaves some out. The sample lists about 430,000 clones; about 93% were seen once. This chain joins TRBV19 and TRBJ2-7; D not resolved. The receptor's source is a person aged 18 to 59 who received the Ad26.COV2.S COVID-19 vaccine or a placebo. The sequencing used peripheral blood, collected in a trial of Ad26.COV2.S vaccine versus placebo. CDR3 nucleotides: TGTGCCAGTAGTATCGTGGGAAGCCCCTACGAGCAGTACTTC. Its translation is CASSIVGSPYEQYF.